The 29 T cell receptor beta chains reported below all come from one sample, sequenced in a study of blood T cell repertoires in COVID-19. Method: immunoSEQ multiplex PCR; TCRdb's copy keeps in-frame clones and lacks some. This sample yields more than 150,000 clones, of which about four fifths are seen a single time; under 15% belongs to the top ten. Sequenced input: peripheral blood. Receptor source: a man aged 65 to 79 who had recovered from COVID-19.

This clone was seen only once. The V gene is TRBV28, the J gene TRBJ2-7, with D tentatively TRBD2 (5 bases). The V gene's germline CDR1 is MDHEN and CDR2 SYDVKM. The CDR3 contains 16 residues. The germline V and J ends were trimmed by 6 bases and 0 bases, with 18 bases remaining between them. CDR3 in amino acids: CASSTAGGYYSYEQYF. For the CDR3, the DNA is TGTGCCAGCAGCACCGCGGGCGGGTACTACTCCTACGAGCAGTACTTC.

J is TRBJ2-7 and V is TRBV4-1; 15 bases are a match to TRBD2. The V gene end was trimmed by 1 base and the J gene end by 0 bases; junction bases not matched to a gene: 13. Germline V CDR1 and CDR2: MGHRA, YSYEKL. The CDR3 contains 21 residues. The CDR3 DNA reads TGCGCCAGCAGCCAAGGGGAGACGGGGACTAGCGGGAGGTTGAGCTCCTACGAGCAGTACTTC. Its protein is CASSQGETGTSGRLSSYEQYF.

The CDR3: CASSLVAGRTYNEQFF. CDR3 bases: TGTGCCAGCAGCTTAGTGGCGGGAAGGACCTACAATGAGCAGTTCTTC. The chain links TRBV7-2 to TRBJ2-1; possible D gene TRBD2, 6 bases. The CDR3 contains 16 residues. The V end lost 1 base, the J end lost 2 bases, and 12 bases lay between the germline ends. Germline loops: CDR1 SGHTA, CDR2 FQGNSA.

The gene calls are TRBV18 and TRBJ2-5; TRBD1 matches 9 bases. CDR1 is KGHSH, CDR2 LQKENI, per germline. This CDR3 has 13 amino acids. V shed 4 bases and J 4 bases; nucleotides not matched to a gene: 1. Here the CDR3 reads CASSLTGGETQYF. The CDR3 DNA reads TGTGCCAGCTCACTGACAGGGGGAGAGACCCAGTACTTC.

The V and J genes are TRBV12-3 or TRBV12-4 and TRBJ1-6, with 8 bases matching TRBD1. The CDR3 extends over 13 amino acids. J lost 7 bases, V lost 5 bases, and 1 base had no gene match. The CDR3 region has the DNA TGTGCCAGCAGTCGGACAGGGAATTCACCCCTCCACTTT. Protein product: CASSRTGNSPLHF.

CDR3 in amino acids: CASSRSQGYTEAFF. The CDR3 nucleotides read TGTGCCAGCAGTCGGTCTCAGGGCTACACTGAAGCTTTCTTT. This rearrangement joins TRBV25-1 to TRBJ1-1; weak D call: TRBD1 (5 bases). This CDR3 region has 14 residues. Trimming stripped 5 bases from V and 3 bases from J, with 13 bases between. From germline, CDR1 is MGHDK and CDR2 SYGVNS.

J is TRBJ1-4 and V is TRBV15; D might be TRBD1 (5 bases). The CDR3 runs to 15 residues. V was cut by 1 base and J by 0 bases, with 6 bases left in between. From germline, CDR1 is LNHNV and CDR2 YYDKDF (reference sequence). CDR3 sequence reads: CATSRGTTTNEKLFF. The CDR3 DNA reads TGTGCCACCAGCAGAGGGACAACAACTAATGAAAAACTGTTTTTT.

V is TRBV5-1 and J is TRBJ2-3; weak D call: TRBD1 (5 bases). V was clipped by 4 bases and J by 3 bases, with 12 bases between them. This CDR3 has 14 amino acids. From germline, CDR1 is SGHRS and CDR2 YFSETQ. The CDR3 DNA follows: TGCGCCAGCAGCCTAAACCCAGGGACAGATACGCAGTATTTT. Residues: CASSLNPGTDTQYF.

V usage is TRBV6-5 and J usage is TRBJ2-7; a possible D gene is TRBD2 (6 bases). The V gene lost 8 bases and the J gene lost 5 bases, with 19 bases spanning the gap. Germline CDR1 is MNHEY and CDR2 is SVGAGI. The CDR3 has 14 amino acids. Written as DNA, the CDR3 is TGTGCCAGCGAACGCTCGGGAGCTAGGAACGAGCAGTACTTC. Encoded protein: CASERSGARNEQYF.

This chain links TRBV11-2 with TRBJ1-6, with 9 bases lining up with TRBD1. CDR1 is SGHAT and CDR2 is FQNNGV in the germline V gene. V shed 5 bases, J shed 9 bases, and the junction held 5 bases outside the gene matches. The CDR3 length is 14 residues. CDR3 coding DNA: TGTGCCAGCAGCCACGGGACAGGGTTTTCACCCCTCCACTTT. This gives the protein CASSHGTGFSPLHF.

CDR3 sequence reads: CASSQRVALGYGYTF. In DNA form, the CDR3 reads TGTGCCAGCAGCCAGAGGGTCGCTCTTGGCTATGGCTACACCTTC. The chain couples TRBV11-2 to TRBJ1-2; D not certain. The CDR3 has 15 residues. With 5 bases removed from V and 4 bases from J, the gap between germline ends came to 17 bases. The germline gives CDR1 SGHAT, CDR2 FQNNGV.

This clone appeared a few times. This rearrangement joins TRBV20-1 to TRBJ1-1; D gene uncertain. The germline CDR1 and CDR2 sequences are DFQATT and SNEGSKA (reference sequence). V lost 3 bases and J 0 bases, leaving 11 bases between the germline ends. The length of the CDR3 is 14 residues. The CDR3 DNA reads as TGCAGTGCTAGTCCACAGTTCATGAACACTGAAGCTTTCTTT. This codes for CSASPQFMNTEAFF.

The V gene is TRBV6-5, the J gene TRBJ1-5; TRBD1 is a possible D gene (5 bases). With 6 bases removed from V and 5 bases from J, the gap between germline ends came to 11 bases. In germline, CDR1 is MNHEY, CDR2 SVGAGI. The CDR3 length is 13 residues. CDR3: CASSPGRDQPQHF. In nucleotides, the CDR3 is TGTGCCAGCAGCCCAGGGCGAGATCAGCCCCAGCATTTT.

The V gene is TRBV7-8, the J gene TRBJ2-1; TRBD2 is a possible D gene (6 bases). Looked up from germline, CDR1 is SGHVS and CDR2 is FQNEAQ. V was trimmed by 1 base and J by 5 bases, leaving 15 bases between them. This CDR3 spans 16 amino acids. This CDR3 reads CASSLVFRETHNEQFF. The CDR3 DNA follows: TGTGCCAGCAGCTTAGTGTTTCGGGAGACGCACAATGAGCAGTTCTTC. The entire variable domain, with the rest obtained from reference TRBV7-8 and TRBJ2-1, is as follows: GAGVSQSPRYKVAKRGQDVALRCDPISGHVSLFWYQQALGQGPEFLTYFQNEAQLDKSGLPSDRFFAERPEGSVSTLKIQRTQQEDSAVYLCASSLVFRETHNEQFFGPGTRLTVL.

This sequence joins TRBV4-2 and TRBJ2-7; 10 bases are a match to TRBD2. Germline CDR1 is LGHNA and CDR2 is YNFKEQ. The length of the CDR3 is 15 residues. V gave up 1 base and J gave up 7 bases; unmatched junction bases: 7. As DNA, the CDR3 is TGTGCCAGCAGCCAAGCTAGCGGGAGAACCGGAGAGCAGTACTTC. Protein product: CASSQASGRTGEQYF.

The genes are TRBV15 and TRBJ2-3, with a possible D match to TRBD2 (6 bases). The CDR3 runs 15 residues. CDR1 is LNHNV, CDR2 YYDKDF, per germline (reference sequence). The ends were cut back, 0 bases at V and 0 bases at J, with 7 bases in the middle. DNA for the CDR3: TGTGCCACCAGCAGAGAGGGAGGAAGCACAGATACGCAGTATTTT. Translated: CATSREGGSTDTQYF.

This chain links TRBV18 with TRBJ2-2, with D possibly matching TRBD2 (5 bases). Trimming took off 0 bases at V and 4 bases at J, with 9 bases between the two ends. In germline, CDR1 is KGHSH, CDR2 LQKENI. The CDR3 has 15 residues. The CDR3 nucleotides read TGTGCCAGCTCACCACCCGTAGCGATCACCGGGGAGCTGTTTTTT. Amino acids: CASSPPVAITGELFF.

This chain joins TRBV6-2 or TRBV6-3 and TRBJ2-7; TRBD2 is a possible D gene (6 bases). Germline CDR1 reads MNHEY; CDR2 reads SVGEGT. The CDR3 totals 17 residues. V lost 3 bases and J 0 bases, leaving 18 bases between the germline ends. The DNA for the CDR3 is TGTGCCAGCAGTTATGGACTTCGGCGGGGCAGCTCCTACGAGCAGTACTTC. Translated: CASSYGLRRGSSYEQYF.

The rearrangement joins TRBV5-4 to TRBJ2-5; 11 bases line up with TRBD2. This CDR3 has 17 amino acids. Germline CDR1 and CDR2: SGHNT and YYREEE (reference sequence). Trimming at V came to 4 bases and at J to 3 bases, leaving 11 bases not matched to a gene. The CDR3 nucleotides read TGTGCCAGCAGCGCCGCAATGGGACTAGCGGAAAAAGAGACCCAGTACTTC. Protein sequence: CASSAAMGLAEKETQYF.

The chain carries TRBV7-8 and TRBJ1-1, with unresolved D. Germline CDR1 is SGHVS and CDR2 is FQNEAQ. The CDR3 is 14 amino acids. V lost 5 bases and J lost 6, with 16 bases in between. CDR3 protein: CASSETAAGPEAFF. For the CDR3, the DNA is TGTGCCAGCAGCGAGACCGCGGCCGGTCCTGAAGCTTTCTTT.

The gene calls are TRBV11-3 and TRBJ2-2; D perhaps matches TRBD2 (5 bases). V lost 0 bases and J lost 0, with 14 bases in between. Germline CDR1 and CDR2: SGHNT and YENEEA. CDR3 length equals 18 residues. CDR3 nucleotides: TGTGCCAGCAGCTTAGATCAGAGCGGCAGTACGAACACCGGGGAGCTGTTTTTT. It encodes CASSLDQSGSTNTGELFF.

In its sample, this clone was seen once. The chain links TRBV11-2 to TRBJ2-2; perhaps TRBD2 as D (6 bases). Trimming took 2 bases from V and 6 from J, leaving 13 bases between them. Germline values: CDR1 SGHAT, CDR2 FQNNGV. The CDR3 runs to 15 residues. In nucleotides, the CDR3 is TGTGCCAGCAGCTTACCGGGACTTATCGCCGGGGAGCTGTTTTTT. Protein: CASSLPGLIAGELFF. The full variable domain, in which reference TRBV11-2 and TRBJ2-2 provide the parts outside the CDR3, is EAGVAQSPRYKIIEKRQSVAFWCNPISGHATLYWYQQILGQGPKLLIQFQNNGVVDDSQLPKDRFSAERLKGVDSTLKIQPAKLEDSAVYLCASSLPGLIAGELFFGEGSRLTVL.

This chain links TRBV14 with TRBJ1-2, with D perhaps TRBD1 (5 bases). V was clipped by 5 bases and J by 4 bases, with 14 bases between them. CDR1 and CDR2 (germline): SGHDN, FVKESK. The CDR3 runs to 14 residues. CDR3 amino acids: CASSKDGGGYGYTF. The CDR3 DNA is TGTGCCAGCAGCAAGGACGGGGGTGGCTATGGCTACACCTTC. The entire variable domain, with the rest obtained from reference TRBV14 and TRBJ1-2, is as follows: EAGVTQFPSHSVIEKGQTVTLRCDPISGHDNLYWYRRVMGKEIKFLLHFVKESKQDESGMPNNRFLAERTGGTYSTLKVQPAELEDSGVYFCASSKDGGGYGYTFGSGTRLTVV.

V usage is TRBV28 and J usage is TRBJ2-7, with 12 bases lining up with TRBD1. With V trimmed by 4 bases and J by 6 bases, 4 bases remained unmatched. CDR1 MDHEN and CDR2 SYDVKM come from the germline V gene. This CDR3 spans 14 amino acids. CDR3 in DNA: TGTGCCAGCAGTTCCGGGACAGGGGGCCTCGAGCAGTACTTC. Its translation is CASSSGTGGLEQYF.

The DNA of the CDR3 is TGTGCCAGCAGTCCCCGGGTGGCGTCCTACGAGCAGTACTTC. As protein: CASSPRVASYEQYF. The chain uses TRBV9 and TRBJ2-7; unclear D gene. CDR1 and CDR2 from the germline V gene are SGDLS and YYNGEE. The length of the CDR3 is 14 residues. With 5 bases removed from V and 1 base from J, the gap between germline ends came to 13 bases.

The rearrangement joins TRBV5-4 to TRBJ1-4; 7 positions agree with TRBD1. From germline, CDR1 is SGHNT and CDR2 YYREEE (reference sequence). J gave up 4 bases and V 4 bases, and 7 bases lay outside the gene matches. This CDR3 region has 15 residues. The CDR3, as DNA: TGTGCCAGCAGCGAGGCCCGACAGGGTAATGAAAAACTGTTTTTT. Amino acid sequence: CASSEARQGNEKLFF.

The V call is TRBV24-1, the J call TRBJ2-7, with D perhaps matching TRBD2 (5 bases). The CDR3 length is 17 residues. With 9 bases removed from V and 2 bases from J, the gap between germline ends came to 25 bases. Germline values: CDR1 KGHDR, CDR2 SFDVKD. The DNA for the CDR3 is TGTGCCACCCCTTCCACCACTCACGTAGGGAGAGCCTACGAGCAGTACTTC. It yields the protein CATPSTTHVGRAYEQYF.

The CDR3: CAISETGGRDYEQYF. As DNA, the CDR3 is TGTGCCATCAGTGAAACGGGGGGCAGGGATTACGAGCAGTACTTC. The genes are TRBV10-3 and TRBJ2-7; TRBD2 is a possible D gene (7 bases). The CDR3 is 15 amino acids. Germline V gene data show CDR1 as ENHRY and CDR2 as SYGVKD. Trimming left V 3 bases short and J 4 bases short, with 16 bases between.

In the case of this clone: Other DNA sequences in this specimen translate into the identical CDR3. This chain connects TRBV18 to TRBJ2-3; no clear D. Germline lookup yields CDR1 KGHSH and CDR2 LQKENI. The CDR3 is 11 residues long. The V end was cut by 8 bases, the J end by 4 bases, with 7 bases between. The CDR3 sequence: CASLRADTQYF. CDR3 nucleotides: TGTGCCAGCCTCCGGGCAGATACGCAGTATTTT.